These 21 T cell receptor beta chains were all obtained from the same sample, sequenced in a study of blood T cells in healthy people across ages. Combining a sample-barcoded 5' primer with a J-beta primer mix, a second PCR ran for 7 to 11 cycles. Using its own MiXCR run on the 5' RACE reads, TCRdb lists one record per CDR3 protein. The sample yields some 290,000 distinct CDR3 sequences, 25% to 30% seen once. Sequencing used blood. The receptor source for this set is a woman between 65 and 79 years old in good health.

This clonotype has at least ten counts. This chain connects TRBV29-1 to TRBJ2-3; TRBD1 agrees at 7 bases. The CDR3 is 13 residues long. With 8 bases clipped from V and 3 bases from J, the junction kept 8 bases outside the gene matches. The V gene's germline CDR1 is SQVTM and CDR2 ANQGSEA. This chain's CDR3 is CSHPGTATDTQYF. The CDR3 bases are TGCAGCCACCCTGGGACAGCTACAGATACGCAGTATTTT.

V is TRBV29-1 and J is TRBJ1-2, with TRBD1 matching over 7 bases. Germline CDR1 is SQVTM and CDR2 is ANQGSEA. V shed 4 bases and J 8 bases; nucleotides not matched to a gene: 10. There are 13 residues in the CDR3. The chain's CDR3 is CSVGSRQGRGYTF. For the CDR3, the DNA is TGCAGCGTTGGCTCCCGACAGGGTCGGGGCTACACCTTC.

This clonotype occurred a few times. This chain connects TRBV20-1 to TRBJ2-4, with 8 bases identical to TRBD2. The CDR3 length is 14 residues. CDR1 and CDR2 (germline): DFQATT, SNEGSKA (reference sequence). V dropped 6 bases and J dropped 1; count of bases not matched to a gene: 5. The CDR3 here is CSAISGTAKNIQYF. As DNA, the CDR3 is TGCAGTGCCATTAGCGGGACGGCCAAAAACATTCAGTACTTC.

This clonotype was found many times. The chain employs TRBV29-1 and TRBJ1-4, with D perhaps TRBD1 (6 bases). The length of the CDR3 is 13 residues. CDR1 is SQVTM, CDR2 ANQGSEA, per germline. The CDR3: CSVSSDSPEKLFF. The CDR3 coding sequence is TGCAGTGTATCCTCGGACAGTCCCGAAAAACTGTTTTTT.

A word on this clonotype: Just one base apart from a much larger clone, this may be a read error. For the CDR3, the DNA is TGCGCCGGCAGCCAACCTTACACCGGGGAGCTGTTTTTT. It yields the protein CAGSQPYTGELFF. The genes are TRBV4-3 and TRBJ2-2; unclear D gene. This CDR3 comprises 13 residues. Germline lookup yields CDR1 LGHNA and CDR2 YSLEER.

V gene TRBV6-1 combines with J gene TRBJ1-4; D gene ambiguous. The germline V and J ends were trimmed by 6 bases and 0 bases, with 14 bases remaining between them. The CDR3 contains 16 residues. Germline V CDR1 and CDR2: MNHNS, SASEGT. The CDR3 spells CASSRFSSPTNEKLFF. The CDR3 DNA reads as TGTGCCAGCAGCCGATTTTCATCCCCAACTAATGAAAAACTGTTTTTT.

This clonotype has just a few counts. CDR3 sequence (DNA): TGCAGTGCTAGAGAGTACGCGGGAGGGTGGGAGACCCAGTACTTC. As protein: CSAREYAGGWETQYF. The rearrangement joins TRBV20-1 to TRBJ2-5; TRBD2 matches 9 bases. The germline V gene has CDR1 DFQATT and CDR2 SNEGSKA (reference sequence). J was trimmed by 5 bases and V by 0 bases; bases with no gene match: 7. The CDR3 covers 15 residues.

The chain has TRBV5-1 and TRBJ2-3; D call uncertain. Germline V CDR1 and CDR2: SGHRS, YFSETQ. The CDR3 sequence is 14 residues long. Between the trimmed V and J ends, which lost 0 bases and 3 bases, there was a span of 8 bases. The CDR3 sequence is CASSLGAVTDTQYF. CDR3 nucleotides: TGCGCCAGCAGCTTGGGGGCGGTTACAGATACGCAGTATTTT. Variable domain in full (rest from reference TRBV5-1 and TRBJ2-3): KAGVTQTPRYLIKTRGQQVTLSCSPISGHRSVSWYQQTPGQGLQFLFEYFSETQRNKGNFPGRFSGRQFSNSRSEMNVSTLELGDSALYLCASSLGAVTDTQYFGPGTRLTVL.

This clonotype appeared once. The J gene is TRBJ2-5, the V gene TRBV20-1, with D perhaps given as TRBD1 or TRBD2 (5 bases each). The J call may be mistaken, given a closer DNA end match to TRBJ2-7. Germline V CDR1 and CDR2: DFQATT, SNEGSKA (reference sequence). The CDR3 is 14 amino acids. This CDR3 reads CSARKGLGGGEQYF. The DNA of the CDR3 is TGCAGTGCTAGAAAGGGCCTTGGGGGTGGCGAGCAGTACTTC.

The CDR3 DNA reads TGCAGTGCTATAGACCTGTTATACAATGAGCAGTTCTTC. Encoded protein: CSAIDLLYNEQFF. The rearrangement links TRBV20-1 to TRBJ2-1; D ambiguous. The CDR3 runs 13 residues. V was cut by 4 bases and J by 4 bases, with 11 bases left in between. Germline V gene lookup returns CDR1 DFQATT and CDR2 SNEGSKA (reference sequence).

This clonotype occurred a few times. This chain joins TRBV13 and TRBJ2-5; 9 positions match TRBD2. Germline loops: CDR1 PRHDT, CDR2 FYEKMQ (reference sequence). This CDR3 is 14 amino acids long. Trimming took 6 bases from V and 4 from J; bases not matched to a gene: 6. CDR3 in amino acids: CASRISGRRETQYF. The CDR3 bases are TGTGCCAGCAGGATTAGCGGGAGAAGAGAGACCCAGTACTTC.

The chain couples TRBV12-3 or TRBV12-4 to TRBJ2-5, with D perhaps TRBD1 or TRBD2 (5 bases each). The CDR3 is 15 residues long. Trimming shortened V by 6 bases and J by 7 bases, and 21 bases separated the two germline ends. The CDR3 loop is CASRGRGNGKGTQYF. The CDR3 coding sequence is TGTGCCAGCAGGGGGCGAGGGAACGGCAAGGGGACCCAGTACTTC.

In this sample, this clonotype turned up once. The CDR3 sequence: CSVEPKLQGLKQYF. Here the CDR3 DNA reads TGCAGCGTTGAACCCAAATTACAGGGGCTGAAGCAGTATTTT. The J gene is TRBJ2-3, the V gene TRBV29-1, with TRBD1 matching over 7 bases. The V gene end was trimmed by 2 bases and the J gene end by 11 bases; junction bases not matched to a gene: 13. The CDR3 has 14 residues. In germline, CDR1 is SQVTM, CDR2 ANQGSEA.

This chain links TRBV4-3 with TRBJ2-3; 14 bases line up with TRBD2. Germline assignment: CDR1 LGHNA and CDR2 YSLEER. The V segment lost 0 bases and the J segment 3 bases; nucleotides outside the gene matches: 17. This CDR3 region has 22 residues. Here the CDR3 reads CASSQDLAGLAGETYRTDTQYF. The CDR3 DNA is TGCGCCAGCAGCCAAGATCTGGCGGGACTAGCGGGAGAGACATATCGAACAGATACGCAGTATTTT.

This rearrangement joins TRBV18 to TRBJ2-3; D possibly uses TRBD1 or TRBD2 (5 bases each). V was pared by 4 bases and J by 4 bases, with 12 bases between. Germline CDR1 reads KGHSH; CDR2 reads LQKENI. The CDR3 length is 14 residues. In DNA form, the CDR3 reads TGTGCCAGCTCACTGGATCCGGGGCCAGATACGCAGTATTTT. Protein sequence: CASSLDPGPDTQYF.

This chain links TRBV28 with TRBJ1-1; 7 nucleotides line up with TRBD1. The V and J ends lost 9 bases and 4 bases, in that order; junction bases with no gene match: 11. The CDR3 spans 14 residues. Germline V lookup: CDR1 MDHEN, CDR2 SYDVKM. Here the CDR3 DNA reads TGTGCCAGTAGCCACCCAGGGGGGAGCACTGAAGCTTTCTTT. Residues: CASSHPGGSTEAFF.

This sequence joins TRBV20-1 and TRBJ2-3, with D maybe TRBD2 (5 bases). With 7 bases removed from V and 0 bases from J, the gap between germline ends came to 17 bases. Germline CDR1 is DFQATT and CDR2 is SNEGSKA (reference sequence). The CDR3 runs 15 residues. The CDR3 region is CSETTGRSSTDTQYF. Written as DNA, the CDR3 is TGCAGTGAGACGACGGGAAGATCCAGCACAGATACGCAGTATTTT.

Of note for this clonotype: The junction departs from germline at one end; a sequencing error may be responsible. The chain combines TRBV28 with TRBJ2-5; 8 bases agree with TRBD1. CDR1 is MDHEN, CDR2 SYDVKM, per germline. This CDR3 spans 13 amino acids. Here the CDR3 reads CASSSGGAETRYF. In DNA, the CDR3 is TGTGCCAGCAGTTCAGGGGGCGCGGAGACCCGGTACTTC.

Only a few counts were recorded for this clonotype. The chain joins TRBV28 to TRBJ1-1; D ambiguous. The germline V gene encodes CDR1 MDHEN and CDR2 SYDVKM. This CDR3 has 13 residues. Trimming cost V 7 bases and J 6 bases, with 15 bases left between them. The CDR3: CASTDPPTAEAFF. For the CDR3, the DNA is TGTGCCAGCACGGACCCCCCGACCGCTGAAGCTTTCTTT.

This chain uses TRBV12-3 or TRBV12-4 with TRBJ2-3; unclear D gene. Trimming pared 6 bases from V and 2 bases from J, leaving 12 bases between. CDR3 length: 14 amino acids. CDR3 DNA: TGTGCCAGCAGGAGCAGTGGCTTCACAGATACGCAGTATTTT. It translates to CASRSSGFTDTQYF.

The table lists this clonotype with a few counts. This sequence joins TRBV29-1 and TRBJ1-2; tentatively, D is TRBD1 (6 bases). The germline CDR1 and CDR2 sequences are SQVTM and ANQGSEA. V lost 4 bases to trimming and J lost 8 bases, with 14 bases between them. CDR3 length: 12 amino acids. CDR3 amino acids: CSVGWGREGYTF. The DNA of the CDR3 is TGCAGCGTTGGGTGGGGGCGAGAGGGCTACACCTTC.